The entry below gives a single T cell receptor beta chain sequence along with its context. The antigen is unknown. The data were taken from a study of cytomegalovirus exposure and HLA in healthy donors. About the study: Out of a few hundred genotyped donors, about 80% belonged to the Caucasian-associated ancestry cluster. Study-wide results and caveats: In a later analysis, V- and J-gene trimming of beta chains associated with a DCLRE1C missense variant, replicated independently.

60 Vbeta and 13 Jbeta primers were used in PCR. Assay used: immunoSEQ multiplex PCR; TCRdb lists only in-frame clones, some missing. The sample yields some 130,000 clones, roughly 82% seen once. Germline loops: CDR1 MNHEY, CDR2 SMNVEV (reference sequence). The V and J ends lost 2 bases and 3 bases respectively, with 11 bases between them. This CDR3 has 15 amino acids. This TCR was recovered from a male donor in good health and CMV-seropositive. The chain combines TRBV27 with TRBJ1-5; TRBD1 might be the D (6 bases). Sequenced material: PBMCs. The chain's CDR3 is CASSLRQGYNQPQHF. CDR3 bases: TGTGCCAGCAGTTTAAGGCAGGGGTACAATCAGCCCCAGCATTTT.